These T cell receptor beta chains were read from a single sample in a study of blood T cell repertoires in COVID-19. The table came from immunoSEQ multiplex PCR; TCRdb's copy has only in-frame clones and leaves some out. The sample lists 300,000 to 450,000 clones, about 90% occurring once. The source material was peripheral blood. Receptors originate from a young woman with COVID-19, enrolled during active disease. The CDR3 runs from the conserved cysteine through the conserved F or W. The order of the fields is J gene, D gene, clone size, V gene, CDR3 protein, CDR3 DNA. A D gene is named only where the DNA matches it firmly. Only some rows state a clone size, as once, few, many or a class for expanded clones.

TRBJ1-4,TRBD1,NA,TRBV19,CASSWGTGAREKLFF,TGTGCCAGTAGTTGGGGTACAGGGGCGCGGGAAAAACTGTTTTTT
TRBJ1-5,NA,once,TRBV24-1,CATGDNLSNQPQHF,TGTGCCACGGGGGACAATTTAAGCAATCAGCCCCAGCATTTT
TRBJ1-4,TRBD1,NA,TRBV6-5,CASSYTQGTNEKLFF,TGTGCCAGCAGTTACACACAGGGGACTAATGAAAAACTGTTTTTT
TRBJ2-3,TRBD1,NA,TRBV4-3,CASSPRDRDPSTDTQYF,TGCGCCAGCAGCCCCAGGGACAGGGATCCCTCCACAGATACGCAGTATTTT
TRBJ2-5,NA,NA,TRBV7-2,CASSPRGWVREETQYF,TGTGCCAGCAGCCCGAGGGGGTGGGTTCGGGAAGAGACCCAGTACTTC
TRBJ1-3,NA,NA,TRBV21-1,CASSKITGSGNTIYF,TGTGCCAGCAGCAAAATCACGGGCTCTGGAAACACCATATATTTT
TRBJ1-5,TRBD1,NA,TRBV3-1/TRBV3-2,CASSQVPAGGIANQPQHF,TGTGCCAGCAGCCAAGTCCCGGCAGGGGGAATTGCGAATCAGCCCCAGCATTTT
TRBJ2-5,NA,NA,TRBV28,CAIGAELQETQYF,TGTGCCATTGGGGCGGAATTACAAGAGACCCAGTACTTC
TRBJ2-1,TRBD2,NA,TRBV7-8,CASRPTPGGGAWGEQFF,TGTGCCAGCAGGCCAACCCCTGGCGGGGGGGCCTGGGGTGAGCAGTTCTTC
TRBJ2-1,NA,NA,TRBV7-2,CASSLSGVVRYNEQFF,TGTGCCAGCAGCCTGTCCGGGGTCGTGCGATACAATGAGCAGTTCTTC
TRBJ2-1,TRBD2,NA,TRBV19,CASSIVYHSGRARFF,TGTGCCAGTAGTATAGTCTATCATAGCGGGAGGGCCAGGTTCTTC
TRBJ2-2,TRBD2,NA,TRBV7-2,CASSLFPAGGPNTGELFF,TGTGCCAGCAGCTTATTTCCAGCGGGGGGGCCTAACACCGGGGAGCTGTTTTTT
TRBJ2-1,NA,NA,TRBV28,CASSFIVVNEQFF,TGTGCCAGCAGTTTTATTGTCGTTAATGAGCAGTTCTTC
TRBJ2-1,NA,NA,TRBV6-4,CASSAFSDSYNEQFF,TGTGCCAGCAGTGCGTTCAGTGACTCCTACAATGAGCAGTTCTTC
TRBJ1-5,NA,NA,TRBV7-2,CASSPLTGAGQPQHF,TGTGCCAGCAGCCCCCTAACAGGTGCAGGTCAGCCCCAGCATTTT